This record concerns one TCR beta chain sequence. This record belongs to a study of blood T cell repertoires in COVID-19. Study-wide context: Specimens from acute and convalescent COVID-19 originated in the United States, Italy and Spain. Sources were T cells, B-cell-depleted T cells, or PBMCs; the material itself was cDNA or gDNA.

Germline CDR1 and CDR2: SGDLS and YYNGEE. The CDR3 runs to 14 residues. V lost 3 bases, J lost 2 bases, and 2 bases stayed unmatched. In the original analysis: Reference gene primer amplification in the assay estimated nucleated cell counts. Profiling relied on immunoSEQ multiplex PCR, and the TCRdb table lists in-frame clones only, not all of them. That table supplies the V and J calls and clone size; D and trimming were determined from the DNA. The sample includes some 230,000 clones, 70% to 90% of them seen just once. The TCR originated in a man aged 40-55 years with acute or convalescent COVID-19. Specimen: peripheral blood. The genes are TRBV9 and TRBJ2-1; 7 bases agree with TRBD2. CDR3 sequence: CASSARGAYNEQFF. The CDR3 DNA sequence: TGTGCCAGCAGCGCCCGGGGGGCCTACAATGAGCAGTTCTTC.